This entry is about one TCR beta chain. No antigen is known for it. No clone much larger than this one lies a single base away; base qualities are absent. This specimen belongs to a study of blood T cell repertoires in COVID-19 (dated by TCRdb to 2020 to 2021). Background for the entire study: Samples from collaborators originated in the United States, Italy and Spain and spanned both the acute and convalescent phases of COVID-19. The repertoires were released in a freely available public database intended as a resource for research on the immune response to SARS-CoV-2. HLA class I and class II types, where available, came from metadata supplied by the sample provider rather than from assay-based typing. Subjects who had been exposed to COVID-19, were actively infected with it, or had recovered from it provided the deeply sampled blood TCRbeta repertoires that made up the dataset. Samples came from the ongoing ImmuneRACE study (first 160 participants) plus 1,254 subjects from 6 global collaborators. The material from the prospective study consisted of cDNA or gDNA derived from T cells, B-cell-depleted T cells, or PBMCs. A de-identified subject ID, COVID-19 status, age in years and sex were almost always included in the sample metadata. Overall study outcomes, separate from this receptor: Clinical and demographic metadata were provided uncurated, with the amount varying by source and participant.

The immunoSEQ Assay, a bias-controlled multiplex PCR, was used to amplify TCRbeta CDR3 regions from genomic DNA. As for how the authors treated the data: Within the assay, amplification of reference gene primers was used to estimate how many nucleated cells each sample contained. To quantify the absolute abundance of each unique TCRbeta CDR3 rearrangement, sequence reads were collapsed and filtered. For each sample, productive Simpson clonality was calculated as the square root of Simpson's diversity index across productive rearrangements. As stored in TCRdb, this immuneACCESS dataset retains in-frame rearrangements with V and J assigned. A fraction of the clones does not appear; measured against another copy, unresolved V genes explain less than half of the discrepancy, and the remainder lacks a known reason. The V and J calls and clone size are taken from that table; D and trimming were inferred from the DNA. Within this sample are 250,000 to 350,000 clones, with about 88% of them counted one time only. In total, the top ten clones hold around 11% of the sample.

From cysteine to phenylalanine, the CDR3 is 14 amino acids long. Of all the DNA, just the CDR3 is kept, 42 bases in frame from base 1. CDR1 ENHRY and CDR2 SYGVKD are derived from the germline V gene. Trimming leaves V shorter by 9 bases and J shorter by 5 bases, with the junction holding 11 bases beyond the gene matches. One collaborating source in Seattle enrolled patients during active infection and followed them longitudinally through the course of disease. Each collaborating institution followed its own protocols to collect whole blood in K2EDTA tubes. Collaborator samples were shipped for TCRbeta analysis as frozen whole blood, isolated PBMCs, or DNA extracted from either sample type.

The TCR sequence derives from a woman aged 25 to 39 with COVID-19, enrolled during active disease. The chain joins TRBV10-3 to TRBJ2-5, with 8 bases matching TRBD1. Sequences were obtained from peripheral blood. The CDR3 reads as follows: CAIREPGQAETQYF. At the DNA level, the sequence is TGTGCCATTAGGGAGCCGGGACAGGCGGAGACCCAGTACTTC.